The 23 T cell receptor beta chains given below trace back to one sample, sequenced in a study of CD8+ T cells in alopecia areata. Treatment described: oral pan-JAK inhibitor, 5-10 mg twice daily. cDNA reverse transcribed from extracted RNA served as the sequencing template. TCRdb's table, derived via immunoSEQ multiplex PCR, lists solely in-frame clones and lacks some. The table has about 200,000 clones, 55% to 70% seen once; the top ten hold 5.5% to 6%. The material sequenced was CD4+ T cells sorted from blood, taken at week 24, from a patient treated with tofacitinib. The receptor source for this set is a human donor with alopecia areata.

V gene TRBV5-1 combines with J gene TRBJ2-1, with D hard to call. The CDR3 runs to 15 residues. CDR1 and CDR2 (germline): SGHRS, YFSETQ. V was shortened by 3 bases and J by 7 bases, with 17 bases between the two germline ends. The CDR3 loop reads CASSSLVGRGNEQFF. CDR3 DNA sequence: TGCGCCAGCAGCTCGCTCGTGGGCCGAGGAAATGAGCAGTTCTTC.

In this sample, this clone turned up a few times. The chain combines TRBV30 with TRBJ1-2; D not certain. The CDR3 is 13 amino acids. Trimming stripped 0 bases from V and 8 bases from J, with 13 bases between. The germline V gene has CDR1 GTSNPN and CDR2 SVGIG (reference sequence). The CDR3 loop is CAWSVRRDDGYTF. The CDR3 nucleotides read TGTGCCTGGAGTGTACGAAGGGATGACGGCTACACCTTC.

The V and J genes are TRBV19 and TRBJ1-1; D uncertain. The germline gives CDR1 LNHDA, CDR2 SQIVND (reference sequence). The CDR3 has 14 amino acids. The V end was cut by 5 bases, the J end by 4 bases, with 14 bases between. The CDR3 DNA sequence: TGTGCCAGTAGTTTCGGACGGGCGGGCACTGAAGCTTTCTTT. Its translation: CASSFGRAGTEAFF. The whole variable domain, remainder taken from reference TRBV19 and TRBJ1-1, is DGGITQSPKYLFRKEGQNVTLSCEQNLNHDAMYWYRQDPGQGLRLIYYSQIVNDFQKGDIAEGYSVSREKKESFPLTVTSAQKNPTAFYLCASSFGRAGTEAFFGQGTRLTVV.

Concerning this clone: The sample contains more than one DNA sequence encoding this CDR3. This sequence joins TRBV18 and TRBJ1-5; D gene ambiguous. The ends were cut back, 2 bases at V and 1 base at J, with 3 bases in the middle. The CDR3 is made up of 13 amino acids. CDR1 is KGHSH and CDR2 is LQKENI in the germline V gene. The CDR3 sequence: CASSPGSNQPQHF. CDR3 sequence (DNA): TGTGCCAGCTCACCAGGGAGCAATCAGCCCCAGCATTTT.

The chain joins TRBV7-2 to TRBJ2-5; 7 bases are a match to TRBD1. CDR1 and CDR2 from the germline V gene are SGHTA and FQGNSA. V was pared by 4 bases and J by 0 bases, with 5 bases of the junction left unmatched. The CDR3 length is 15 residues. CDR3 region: CASSSTGSNQETQYF. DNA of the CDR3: TGTGCCAGCAGCTCGACAGGGAGCAACCAAGAGACCCAGTACTTC.

This chain's CDR3 is CASSQTGGTEAFF. The CDR3 bases are TGTGCCAGCAGCCAGACAGGGGGCACTGAAGCTTTCTTT. This chain links TRBV7-3 with TRBJ1-1; TRBD1 matches 9 bases. Germline CDR1 is SGHTA and CDR2 is FQGTGA. The CDR3 has 13 residues. After removal of 5 bases from V and 4 bases from J, the junction contained 2 bases not matched to a gene.

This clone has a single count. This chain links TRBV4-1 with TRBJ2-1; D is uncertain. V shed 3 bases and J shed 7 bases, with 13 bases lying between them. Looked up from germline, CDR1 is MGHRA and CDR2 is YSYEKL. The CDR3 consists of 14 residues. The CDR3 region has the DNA TGCGCCAGCAGCCAGCCCGGAGATTTGAATGAGCAGTTCTTC. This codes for CASSQPGDLNEQFF.

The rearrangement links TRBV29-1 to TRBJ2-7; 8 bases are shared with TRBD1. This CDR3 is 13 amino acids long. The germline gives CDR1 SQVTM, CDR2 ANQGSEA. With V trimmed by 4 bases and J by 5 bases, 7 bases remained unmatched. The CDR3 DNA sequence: TGCAGCGTTGGGAGGACAGGGATCCACGAGCAGTACTTC. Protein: CSVGRTGIHEQYF.

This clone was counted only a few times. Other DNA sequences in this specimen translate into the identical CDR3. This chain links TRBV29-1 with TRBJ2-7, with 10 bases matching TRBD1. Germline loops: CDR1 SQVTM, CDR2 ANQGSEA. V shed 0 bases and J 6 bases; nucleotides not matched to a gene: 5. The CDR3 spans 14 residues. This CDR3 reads CSVEDRDRGREQYF. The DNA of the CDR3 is TGCAGCGTTGAAGATAGGGACAGGGGCCGCGAGCAGTACTTC.

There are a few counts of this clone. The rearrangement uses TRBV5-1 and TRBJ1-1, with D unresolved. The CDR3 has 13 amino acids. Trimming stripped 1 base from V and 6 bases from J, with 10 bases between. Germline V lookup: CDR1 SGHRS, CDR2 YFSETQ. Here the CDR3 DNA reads TGCGCCAGCAGCTTGTCAGGCCTGTCTGAAGCTTTCTTT. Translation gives CASSLSGLSEAFF.

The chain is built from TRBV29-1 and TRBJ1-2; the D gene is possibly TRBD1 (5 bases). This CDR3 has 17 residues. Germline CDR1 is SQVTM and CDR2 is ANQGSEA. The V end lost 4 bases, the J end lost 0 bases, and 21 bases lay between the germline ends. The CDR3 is CSVAFGQGGTANYGYTF. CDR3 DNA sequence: TGCAGCGTTGCGTTCGGCCAGGGTGGAACAGCTAACTATGGCTACACCTTC. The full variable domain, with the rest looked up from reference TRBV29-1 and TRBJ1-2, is SAVISQKPSRDICQRGTSLTIQCQVDSQVTMMFWYRQQPGQSLTLIATANQGSEATYESGFVIDKFPISRPNLTFSTLTVSNMSPEDSSIYLCSVAFGQGGTANYGYTFGSGTRLTVV.

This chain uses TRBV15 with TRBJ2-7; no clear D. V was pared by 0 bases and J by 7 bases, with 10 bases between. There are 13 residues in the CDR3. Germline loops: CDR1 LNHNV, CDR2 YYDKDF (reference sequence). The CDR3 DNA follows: TGTGCCACCAGCAGAGAATGGGTTGAGGAGCAGTACTTC. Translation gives CATSREWVEEQYF.

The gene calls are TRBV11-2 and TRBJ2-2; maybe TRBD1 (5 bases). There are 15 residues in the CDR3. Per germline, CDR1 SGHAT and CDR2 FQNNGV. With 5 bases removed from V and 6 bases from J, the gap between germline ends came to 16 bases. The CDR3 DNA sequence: TGTGCCAGCAGCCCAGGGAAAGGCGACCCCGGGGAGCTGTTTTTT. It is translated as CASSPGKGDPGELFF. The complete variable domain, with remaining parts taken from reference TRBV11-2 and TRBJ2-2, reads EAGVAQSPRYKIIEKRQSVAFWCNPISGHATLYWYQQILGQGPKLLIQFQNNGVVDDSQLPKDRFSAERLKGVDSTLKIQPAKLEDSAVYLCASSPGKGDPGELFFGEGSRLTVL.

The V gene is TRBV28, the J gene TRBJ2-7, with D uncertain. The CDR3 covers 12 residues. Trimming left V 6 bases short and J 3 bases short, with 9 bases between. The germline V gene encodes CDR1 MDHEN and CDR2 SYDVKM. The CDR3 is CASSVGLYEQYF. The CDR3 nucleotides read TGTGCCAGCAGCGTGGGCCTCTACGAGCAGTACTTC.

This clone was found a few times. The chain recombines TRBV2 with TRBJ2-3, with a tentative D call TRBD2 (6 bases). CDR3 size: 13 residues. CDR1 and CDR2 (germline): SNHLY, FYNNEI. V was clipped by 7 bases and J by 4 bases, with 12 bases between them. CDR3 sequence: CASTGVSADTQYF. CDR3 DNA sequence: TGTGCCAGCACGGGGGTTTCGGCAGATACGCAGTATTTT.

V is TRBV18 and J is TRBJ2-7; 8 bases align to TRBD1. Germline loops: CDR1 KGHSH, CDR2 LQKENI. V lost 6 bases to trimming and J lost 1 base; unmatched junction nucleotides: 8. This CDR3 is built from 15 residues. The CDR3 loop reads CASSPGGQASYEQYF. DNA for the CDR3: TGTGCCAGCTCCCCCGGGGGACAGGCTTCCTACGAGCAGTACTTC.

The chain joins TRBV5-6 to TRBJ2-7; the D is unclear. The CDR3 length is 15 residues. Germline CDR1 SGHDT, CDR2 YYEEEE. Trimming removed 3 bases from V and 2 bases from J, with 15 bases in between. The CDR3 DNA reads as TGTGCCAGCAGCTGGGCGCGAAGGAGTCCCTACGAGCAGTACTTC. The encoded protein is CASSWARRSPYEQYF. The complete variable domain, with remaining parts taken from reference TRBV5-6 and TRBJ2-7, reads DAGVTQSPTHLIKTRGQQVTLRCSPKSGHDTVSWYQQALGQGPQFIFQYYEEEERQRGNFPDRFSGHQFPNYSSELNVNALLLGDSALYLCASSWARRSPYEQYFGPGTRLTVT.

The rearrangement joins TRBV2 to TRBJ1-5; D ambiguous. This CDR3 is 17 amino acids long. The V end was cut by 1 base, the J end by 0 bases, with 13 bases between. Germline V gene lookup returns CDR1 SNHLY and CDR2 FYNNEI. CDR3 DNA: TGTGCCAGCAGTGAAGAAAGCGGACCGTATAGCAATCAGCCCCAGCATTTT. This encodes CASSEESGPYSNQPQHF.

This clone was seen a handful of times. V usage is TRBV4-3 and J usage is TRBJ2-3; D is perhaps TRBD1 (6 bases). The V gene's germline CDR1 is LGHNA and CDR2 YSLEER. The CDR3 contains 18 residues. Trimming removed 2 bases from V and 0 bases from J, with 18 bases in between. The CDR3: CASSQLITGMISTDTQYF. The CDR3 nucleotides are TGCGCCAGCAGCCAACTTATCACAGGGATGATAAGCACAGATACGCAGTATTTT.

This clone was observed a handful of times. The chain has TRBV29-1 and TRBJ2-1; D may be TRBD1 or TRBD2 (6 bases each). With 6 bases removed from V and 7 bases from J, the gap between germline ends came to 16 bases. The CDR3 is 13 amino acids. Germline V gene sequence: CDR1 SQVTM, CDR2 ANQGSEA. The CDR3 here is CSVQQGRGNEQFF. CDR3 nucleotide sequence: TGCAGCGTGCAACAGGGTCGGGGGAATGAGCAGTTCTTC.

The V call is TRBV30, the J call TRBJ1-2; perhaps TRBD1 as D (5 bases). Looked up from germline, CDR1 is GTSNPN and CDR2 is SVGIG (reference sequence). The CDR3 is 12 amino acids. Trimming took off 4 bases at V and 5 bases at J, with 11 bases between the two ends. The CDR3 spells CAWTDSGYGYTF. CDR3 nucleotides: TGTGCCTGGACAGACAGTGGGTATGGCTACACCTTC.

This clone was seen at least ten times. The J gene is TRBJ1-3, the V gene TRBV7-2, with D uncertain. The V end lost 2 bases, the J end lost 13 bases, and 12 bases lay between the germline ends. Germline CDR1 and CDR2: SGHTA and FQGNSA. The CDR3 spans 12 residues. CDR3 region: CASSLQGYKIYF. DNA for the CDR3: TGTGCCAGCAGCTTACAAGGGTACAAGATATATTTT.

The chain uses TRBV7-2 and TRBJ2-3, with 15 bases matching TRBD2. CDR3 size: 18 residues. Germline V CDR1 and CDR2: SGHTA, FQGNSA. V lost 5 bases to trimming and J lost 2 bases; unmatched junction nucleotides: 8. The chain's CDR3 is CASSPGLAGGRVTDTQYF. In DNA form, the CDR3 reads TGTGCCAGCAGCCCGGGACTAGCGGGGGGCCGTGTCACAGATACGCAGTATTTT.